A selection of T cell receptor beta chains follows, all from one sample in a study of cytomegalovirus exposure and HLA in healthy donors. Assay used: immunoSEQ multiplex PCR; TCRdb lists only in-frame clones, some missing. The sample consists of around 92,000 clones, approximately 80% of them appearing once. The sample was PBMCs. These receptors all come from a man between 18 and 29 years old in good health and CMV-seronegative. CDR3s include the opening cysteine and the closing phenylalanine or tryptophan. Fields, in order: V gene, J gene, clone size, D gene, CDR3 protein, CDR3 DNA. A D gene is named only where the DNA matches it firmly. Size tells how often a clone was seen (once, few, many) or the class of an expanded clone, and some rows leave it out.

v_gene: TRBV14; j_gene: TRBJ1-6; abundance: once; d_gene: .; CDR3aa: CASSLGGVPPLHF; CDR3nt: TGTGCCAGCAGCCTAGGGGGTGTTCCACCCCTCCACTTT
v_gene: TRBV19; j_gene: TRBJ1-2; abundance: .; d_gene: .; CDR3aa: CARPEGNGYTF; CDR3nt: TGTGCCAGACCGGAGGGGAATGGCTACACCTTC
v_gene: TRBV19; j_gene: TRBJ2-7; abundance: .; d_gene: TRBD1; CDR3aa: CASSTRQGDEQYF; CDR3nt: TGTGCCAGTAGTACCAGACAGGGGGACGAGCAGTACTTC
v_gene: TRBV28; j_gene: TRBJ2-7; abundance: few; d_gene: TRBD2; CDR3aa: CASRSGGLTYEQYF; CDR3nt: TGTGCCAGCAGAAGCGGGGGGCTAACCTACGAGCAGTACTTC
v_gene: TRBV5-4; j_gene: TRBJ1-1; abundance: .; d_gene: .; CDR3aa: CASSLHTGEAFF; CDR3nt: TGTGCCAGCAGCTTACATACAGGGGAAGCTTTCTTT
v_gene: TRBV12-5; j_gene: TRBJ1-3; abundance: .; d_gene: .; CDR3aa: CASGLVHGGSGIGNTIYF; CDR3nt: TGTGCTAGTGGTTTGGTACATGGGGGCTCCGGAATTGGAAACACCATATATTTT
v_gene: TRBV11-2; j_gene: TRBJ2-1; abundance: .; d_gene: .; CDR3aa: CASSLRGKAGVYNEQFF; CDR3nt: TGTGCCAGCAGCTTGCGAGGAAAGGCGGGCGTCTACAATGAGCAGTTCTTC
v_gene: TRBV7-9; j_gene: TRBJ1-3; abundance: .; d_gene: TRBD1; CDR3aa: CSSRPGTGGNTIYF; CDR3nt: TGTTCCAGCCGCCCAGGGACAGGGGGAAACACCATATATTTT
v_gene: TRBV6-1; j_gene: TRBJ2-3; abundance: .; d_gene: TRBD2; CDR3aa: CASSETGGGPDTQYF; CDR3nt: TGTGCCAGCAGTGAAACGGGGGGGGGACCGGATACGCAGTATTTT
v_gene: TRBV5-1; j_gene: TRBJ1-6; abundance: .; d_gene: .; CDR3aa: CASRGDSHSPLHF; CDR3nt: TGCGCCAGCAGGGGCGACAGCCATTCACCCCTCCACTTT
v_gene: TRBV2; j_gene: TRBJ1-1; abundance: .; d_gene: .; CDR3aa: CASKRQDTEAFF; CDR3nt: TGTGCCAGCAAAAGACAGGACACTGAAGCTTTCTTT
v_gene: TRBV6-5; j_gene: TRBJ1-1; abundance: .; d_gene: .; CDR3aa: CASRDRGTEAFF; CDR3nt: TGTGCCAGCAGGGACCGGGGGACTGAAGCTTTCTTT
v_gene: TRBV5-1; j_gene: TRBJ1-1; abundance: .; d_gene: TRBD1; CDR3aa: CASKTQTGGTEAFF; CDR3nt: TGCGCCAGCAAGACTCAGACAGGGGGCACTGAAGCTTTCTTT
v_gene: TRBV5-6; j_gene: TRBJ1-2; abundance: .; d_gene: TRBD1; CDR3aa: CASSLGQGGYGYTF; CDR3nt: TGTGCCAGCAGCTTGGGACAGGGCGGCTATGGCTACACCTTC
v_gene: TRBV4-1; j_gene: TRBJ1-1; abundance: once; d_gene: .; CDR3aa: CASSQDFGELLRAFF; CDR3nt: TGCGCCAGCAGCCAAGATTTCGGGGAACTTTTAAGAGCTTTCTTT
v_gene: TRBV5-5; j_gene: TRBJ2-7; abundance: .; d_gene: TRBD2; CDR3aa: CASSYPTSDYEQYF; CDR3nt: TGTGCCAGCAGCTACCCAACTAGCGACTACGAGCAGTACTTC
v_gene: TRBV6-6; j_gene: TRBJ1-5; abundance: .; d_gene: TRBD1; CDR3aa: CASRGTATNQPQHF; CDR3nt: TGTGCCAGCAGAGGGACAGCTACAAATCAGCCCCAGCATTTT
v_gene: TRBV6-5; j_gene: TRBJ1-1; abundance: few; d_gene: .; CDR3aa: CASSDRINTEAFF; CDR3nt: TGTGCCAGCAGTGACAGGATTAACACTGAAGCTTTCTTT
v_gene: TRBV7-7; j_gene: TRBJ2-2; abundance: .; d_gene: TRBD1; CDR3aa: CASSWDRNTGELFF; CDR3nt: TGTGCTAGCAGCTGGGACAGGAACACCGGGGAGCTGTTTTTT
v_gene: TRBV6-5; j_gene: TRBJ2-1; abundance: .; d_gene: .; CDR3aa: CASRLPGNEQFF; CDR3nt: TGTGCCAGCAGGCTACCAGGCAATGAGCAGTTCTTC
v_gene: TRBV27; j_gene: TRBJ2-5; abundance: .; d_gene: .; CDR3aa: CASSRAMGSQETQYF; CDR3nt: TGTGCCAGCAGTAGAGCTATGGGGAGTCAAGAGACCCAGTACTTC
v_gene: TRBV18; j_gene: TRBJ1-2; abundance: .; d_gene: .; CDR3aa: CASSPNRVYGYTF; CDR3nt: TGTGCCAGCTCACCAAACAGGGTATATGGCTACACCTTC
v_gene: TRBV19; j_gene: TRBJ2-5; abundance: .; d_gene: .; CDR3aa: CASSPQGFGETQYF; CDR3nt: TGTGCCAGTAGTCCACAGGGTTTCGGAGAGACCCAGTACTTC
v_gene: TRBV18; j_gene: TRBJ1-2; abundance: .; d_gene: TRBD1; CDR3aa: CASSQRQGADGYTF; CDR3nt: TGTGCCAGCTCACAACGACAGGGGGCGGATGGCTACACCTTC
v_gene: TRBV30; j_gene: TRBJ1-1; abundance: .; d_gene: .; CDR3aa: CAWSGGDLNTEAFF; CDR3nt: TGTGCCTGGAGTGGTGGGGACTTGAACACTGAAGCTTTCTTT
v_gene: TRBV7-8; j_gene: TRBJ2-7; abundance: .; d_gene: TRBD2; CDR3aa: CASSLGSGALNYEQYF; CDR3nt: TGTGCCAGCAGCTTAGGTAGCGGGGCTCTTAACTACGAGCAGTACTTC
v_gene: TRBV7-6; j_gene: TRBJ1-1; abundance: .; d_gene: .; CDR3aa: CASSRNGGTLNTEAFF; CDR3nt: TGTGCCAGCAGTCGAAATGGAGGTACCTTGAACACTGAAGCTTTCTTT
v_gene: TRBV7-9; j_gene: TRBJ1-3; abundance: .; d_gene: TRBD1; CDR3aa: CASSLMPGQGTRNTIYF; CDR3nt: TGTGCCAGCAGCCTCATGCCGGGACAGGGAACGCGAAACACCATATATTTT
v_gene: TRBV10-1; j_gene: TRBJ2-2; abundance: .; d_gene: .; CDR3aa: CASSESTIGELFF; CDR3nt: TGCGCCAGCAGTGAGTCCACTATCGGGGAGCTGTTTTTT
v_gene: TRBV9; j_gene: TRBJ1-3; abundance: .; d_gene: .; CDR3aa: CASSLWGDSGNTIYF; CDR3nt: TGTGCCAGCAGCCTATGGGGGGACTCTGGAAACACCATATATTTT
v_gene: TRBV11-3; j_gene: TRBJ1-1; abundance: .; d_gene: .; CDR3aa: CASSLAGRAEAFF; CDR3nt: TGTGCCAGCAGCTTAGCGGGCAGGGCTGAAGCTTTCTTT
v_gene: TRBV29-1; j_gene: TRBJ1-5; abundance: .; d_gene: .; CDR3aa: CSVAPGRERGNQPQHF; CDR3nt: TGCAGCGTGGCACCTGGGAGGGAAAGGGGCAATCAGCCCCAGCATTTT
v_gene: TRBV7-8; j_gene: TRBJ2-7; abundance: .; d_gene: TRBD1; CDR3aa: CASSPGRDRASEQYF; CDR3nt: TGTGCCAGCAGCCCAGGAAGGGACAGGGCGAGCGAGCAGTACTTC
v_gene: TRBV5-5; j_gene: TRBJ1-1; abundance: few; d_gene: .; CDR3aa: CASSDYRNTEAFF; CDR3nt: TGTGCCAGCAGCGACTACAGGAACACTGAAGCTTTCTTT
v_gene: TRBV6-5; j_gene: TRBJ2-7; abundance: .; d_gene: TRBD2; CDR3aa: CASGLAGTYEQYF; CDR3nt: TGTGCCAGTGGACTAGCGGGGACCTACGAGCAGTACTTC